A single sample gave rise to the 20 T cell receptor beta chains below, sequenced in a study of blood T cell repertoires in COVID-19. Profiling relied on immunoSEQ multiplex PCR, and the TCRdb table lists in-frame clones only, not all of them. The sample lists 150,000 to 200,000 clones; roughly 84% were seen once. The sequencing sample was made of peripheral blood. Every receptor here comes from a woman of 80 years or more with active or convalescent COVID-19.

This sequence joins TRBV4-2 and TRBJ1-2; 7 bases map to TRBD1. Germline CDR1 reads LGHNA; CDR2 reads YNFKEQ. This CDR3 contains 13 residues. The V gene end was trimmed by 7 bases and the J gene end by 6 bases; junction bases not matched to a gene: 8. The DNA of the CDR3 is TGTGCCAGCACAACCGGACAGGCTGATGGCTACACCTTC. Translating it yields CASTTGQADGYTF.

The table lists this clone with a count of one. The rearrangement uses TRBV12-3 or TRBV12-4 and TRBJ1-2; 7 nucleotides align to TRBD1. V gave up 6 bases and J gave up 4 bases; unmatched junction bases: 2. The CDR3 length is 12 residues. The CDR3 DNA is TGTGCCAGCAGGCGGGACAGCTATGGCTACACCTTC. It codes for CASRRDSYGYTF.

The genes are TRBV19 and TRBJ2-7, with 9 bases aligning to TRBD2. Germline assignment: CDR1 LNHDA and CDR2 SQIVND (reference sequence). V trimming: 5 bases; J trimming: 1 base; junction bases outside the gene matches: 6. This CDR3 contains 15 residues. The DNA for the CDR3 is TGTGCCAGTAGTTTGAGTAGCGGGGGTTCCTACGAGCAGTACTTC. Its translation is CASSLSSGGSYEQYF.

This chain uses TRBV5-1 with TRBJ2-3; a possible D gene is TRBD1 (5 bases). Germline loops: CDR1 SGHRS, CDR2 YFSETQ. Trimming shortened V by 5 bases and J by 2 bases, and 12 bases separated the two germline ends. The CDR3 sequence is 14 residues long. CDR3 sequence: CASRMGPATDTQYF. The DNA for the CDR3 is TGCGCCAGCAGGATGGGGCCCGCCACAGATACGCAGTATTTT. Variable domain in full (rest from reference TRBV5-1 and TRBJ2-3): KAGVTQTPRYLIKTRGQQVTLSCSPISGHRSVSWYQQTPGQGLQFLFEYFSETQRNKGNFPGRFSGRQFSNSRSEMNVSTLELGDSALYLCASRMGPATDTQYFGPGTRLTVL.

The V gene is TRBV5-5, the J gene TRBJ2-7, with D tentatively TRBD2 (5 bases). V shed 1 base and J shed 4 bases, with 12 bases lying between them. Germline CDR1 reads SGHKS; CDR2 reads YYEKEE (reference sequence). The CDR3 sequence is 14 residues long. CDR3 sequence reads: CASSLYLAQYEQYF. CDR3 sequence (DNA): TGTGCCAGCAGCTTGTATCTAGCACAGTACGAGCAGTACTTC.

The DNA of the CDR3 is TGTGCCAGCAGCCAAGAGCCGGGCTACGAGCAGTACTTC. This gives the protein CASSQEPGYEQYF. The J gene is TRBJ2-7, the V gene TRBV3-1 (or the pseudogene TRBV3-2); D not resolved. Germline CDR1 is LGHDT and CDR2 is YNNKEL (reference sequence). The CDR3 sequence is 13 residues long. The germline V and J ends were trimmed by 0 bases and 3 bases, with 6 bases remaining between them.

The rearrangement links TRBV7-2 to TRBJ2-3; 13 bases are shared with TRBD2. The CDR3 length is 15 residues. CDR1 and CDR2 (germline): SGHTA, FQGNSA. The V segment lost 6 bases and the J segment 5 bases; nucleotides outside the gene matches: 5. CDR3 nucleotides: TGTGCCAGCAGTACTAGCGGGGGGGCGAGAGATACGCAGTATTTT. It encodes CASSTSGGARDTQYF.

This chain joins TRBV3-1 (or the pseudogene TRBV3-2) and TRBJ1-1, with 10 nucleotides matching TRBD1. The length of the CDR3 is 14 residues. CDR1 is LGHDT, CDR2 YNNKEL, per germline (reference sequence). J gave up 5 bases and V 4 bases, and 4 bases lay outside the gene matches. The DNA of the CDR3 is TGTGCCAGCAGCCGACAGGGGGCATGGACTGAAGCTTTCTTT. Translated: CASSRQGAWTEAFF.

This rearrangement joins TRBV11-3 to TRBJ1-1; 7 bases are shared with TRBD1. Germline CDR1 SGHNT, CDR2 YENEEA. This CDR3 contains 18 residues. The ends lost 5 bases at V and 0 bases at J; junction bases unmatched: 15. CDR3 bases: TGTGCCAGCAGCGAAAGGACAGGAGTTATCAGAATGAACACTGAAGCTTTCTTT. It translates to CASSERTGVIRMNTEAFF.

The rearrangement uses TRBV4-1 and TRBJ1-5; D may be TRBD1 (5 bases). Germline V CDR1 and CDR2: MGHRA, YSYEKL. V lost 0 bases, J lost 9 bases, and 15 bases lay in between. The CDR3 is 15 residues long. The CDR3 nucleotides are TGCGCCAGCAGCCAAGATCGGCTCCAGGGTTGGCCCCAGCATTTT. This translates into CASSQDRLQGWPQHF.

V is TRBV5-1 and J is TRBJ2-5, with D perhaps matching TRBD2 (7 bases). The CDR3 sequence is 15 residues long. V lost 0 bases and J lost 7, with 16 bases in between. Germline values: CDR1 SGHRS, CDR2 YFSETQ. In DNA form, the CDR3 reads TGCGCCAGCAGCTTGGAGTCAAGGGGGGAGGGGACCCAGTACTTC. Encoded protein: CASSLESRGEGTQYF.

The rearrangement links TRBV9 to TRBJ1-2; TRBD1 matches at 9 bases. V shed 4 bases and J 6 bases; nucleotides not matched to a gene: 4. The CDR3 contains 13 residues. Germline lookup yields CDR1 SGDLS and CDR2 YYNGEE. The CDR3 DNA is TGTGCCAGCAGCCCCAGGACAGGGGATGGCTACACCTTC. As protein: CASSPRTGDGYTF.

This clone showed up just once. V usage is TRBV28 and J usage is TRBJ1-6, with a tentative D call TRBD1 (5 bases). Trimming took off 0 bases at V and 4 bases at J, with 22 bases between the two ends. The CDR3 has 20 residues. Germline lookup yields CDR1 MDHEN and CDR2 SYDVKM. The CDR3 region is CASSLWSAPGQGFYNSPLHF. CDR3 DNA sequence: TGTGCCAGCAGTTTATGGTCGGCCCCAGGACAAGGTTTTTATAATTCACCCCTCCACTTT.

J is TRBJ1-2 and V is TRBV10-3; a possible D gene is TRBD1 (5 bases). Germline V lookup: CDR1 ENHRY, CDR2 SYGVKD. This CDR3 is built from 12 residues. The germline V and J ends were trimmed by 4 bases and 8 bases, with 11 bases remaining between them. CDR3 residues: CAISVRGEGYTF. CDR3 DNA sequence: TGTGCCATCAGTGTAAGGGGTGAGGGCTACACCTTC.

This chain joins TRBV6-5 and TRBJ1-1, with D hard to call. CDR3 size: 14 residues. V lost 6 bases, J lost 0 bases, and 11 bases lay in between. The germline CDR1 and CDR2 sequences are MNHEY and SVGAGI. DNA of the CDR3: TGTGCCAGCAGCTCGGGATTTATGAACACTGAAGCTTTCTTT. The encoded protein is CASSSGFMNTEAFF.

This clone was observed many times. Distinct nucleotide sequences in the sample also encode this CDR3. J is TRBJ1-1 and V is TRBV6-2 or TRBV6-3; a possible D gene is TRBD1 (6 bases). The germline V gene encodes CDR1 MNHEY and CDR2 SVGEGT. The CDR3 runs 13 residues. V dropped 2 bases and J dropped 4 bases, with 8 bases sitting between them. For the CDR3, the DNA is TGTGCCAGCAGTTACCGGGACACCACTGAAGCTTTCTTT. Its protein is CASSYRDTTEAFF.

A single count supports this clone. The rearrangement joins TRBV6-1 to TRBJ1-5, with a tentative D call TRBD1 (5 bases). Germline assignment: CDR1 MNHNS and CDR2 SASEGT. The CDR3 covers 15 residues. V lost 1 base to trimming and J lost 6 bases, with 13 bases between them. CDR3 DNA sequence: TGTGCCAGCAGTGAAGAAGGGGCCTGGGGTCAGCCCCAGCATTTT. Protein sequence: CASSEEGAWGQPQHF.

V is TRBV6-1 and J is TRBJ1-2; D gene uncertain. The length of the CDR3 is 14 residues. Germline V gives CDR1 MNHNS, CDR2 SASEGT. With 1 base removed from V and 8 bases from J, the gap between germline ends came to 14 bases. The CDR3 protein is CASSEDGWTGGYTF. The CDR3 DNA follows: TGTGCCAGCAGTGAAGACGGCTGGACGGGGGGCTACACCTTC.

The rearrangement uses TRBV7-8 and TRBJ1-1, with 12 bases aligning to TRBD1. J lost 0 bases, V lost 1 base, and 3 bases had no gene match. The germline V gene has CDR1 SGHVS and CDR2 FQNEAQ. The CDR3 loop spans 17 amino acids. The CDR3 DNA follows: TGTGCCAGCAGCTTAGATAGGGACAGGGGGCTGAACACTGAAGCTTTCTTT. Protein product: CASSLDRDRGLNTEAFF.

This clone was recorded at least ten times. Other DNA sequences of this sample code for an identical CDR3. The rearrangement joins TRBV12-5 to TRBJ1-6; D is possibly TRBD1 (5 bases). The CDR3 contains 15 residues. The ends were cut back, 2 bases at V and 5 bases at J, with 10 bases in the middle. From germline, CDR1 is LGHNT and CDR2 FRNRAP. CDR3 bases: TGTGCTAGTGGTTTGAGGGGAGGGGATAATTCACCCCTCCACTTT. This codes for CASGLRGGDNSPLHF.